The clone carrying this TCR beta chain appeared a single time. The antigen is unknown. The data were taken from a study of shared clonotypes between healthy human individuals. Broader study findings: Rarefaction showed that sequencing of sorted subsets was incomplete (despite large depth).

Genomic DNA belonging to each subset was distributed in equal measure over several immunoSEQ plates. Using immunoSEQ multiplex PCR, the repertoire was profiled, and TCRdb retains in-frame clones only, with some absent. Among 2 million to 2.5 million clones listed, roughly 90% were seen once. V dropped 2 bases and J dropped 5 bases, with 16 bases sitting between them. CDR3 length: 16 amino acids. Germline assignment: CDR1 SEHNR and CDR2 FQNEAQ (reference sequence). The V gene is TRBV7-9, the J gene TRBJ2-1; a possible D gene is TRBD2 (6 bases). This TCR derives from a man between 18 and 29 years old in good health. Some clones in this sample may be carry-over from other donors' samples. Sequencing was carried out using naive CD4+ T cells from PBMCs. As to subset: CD45RA+ positively selected. CDR3 in amino acids: CASSLPSGTADNEQFF. In nucleotides, the CDR3 is TGTGCCAGCAGCTTACCATCCGGGACTGCCGACAATGAGCAGTTCTTC.